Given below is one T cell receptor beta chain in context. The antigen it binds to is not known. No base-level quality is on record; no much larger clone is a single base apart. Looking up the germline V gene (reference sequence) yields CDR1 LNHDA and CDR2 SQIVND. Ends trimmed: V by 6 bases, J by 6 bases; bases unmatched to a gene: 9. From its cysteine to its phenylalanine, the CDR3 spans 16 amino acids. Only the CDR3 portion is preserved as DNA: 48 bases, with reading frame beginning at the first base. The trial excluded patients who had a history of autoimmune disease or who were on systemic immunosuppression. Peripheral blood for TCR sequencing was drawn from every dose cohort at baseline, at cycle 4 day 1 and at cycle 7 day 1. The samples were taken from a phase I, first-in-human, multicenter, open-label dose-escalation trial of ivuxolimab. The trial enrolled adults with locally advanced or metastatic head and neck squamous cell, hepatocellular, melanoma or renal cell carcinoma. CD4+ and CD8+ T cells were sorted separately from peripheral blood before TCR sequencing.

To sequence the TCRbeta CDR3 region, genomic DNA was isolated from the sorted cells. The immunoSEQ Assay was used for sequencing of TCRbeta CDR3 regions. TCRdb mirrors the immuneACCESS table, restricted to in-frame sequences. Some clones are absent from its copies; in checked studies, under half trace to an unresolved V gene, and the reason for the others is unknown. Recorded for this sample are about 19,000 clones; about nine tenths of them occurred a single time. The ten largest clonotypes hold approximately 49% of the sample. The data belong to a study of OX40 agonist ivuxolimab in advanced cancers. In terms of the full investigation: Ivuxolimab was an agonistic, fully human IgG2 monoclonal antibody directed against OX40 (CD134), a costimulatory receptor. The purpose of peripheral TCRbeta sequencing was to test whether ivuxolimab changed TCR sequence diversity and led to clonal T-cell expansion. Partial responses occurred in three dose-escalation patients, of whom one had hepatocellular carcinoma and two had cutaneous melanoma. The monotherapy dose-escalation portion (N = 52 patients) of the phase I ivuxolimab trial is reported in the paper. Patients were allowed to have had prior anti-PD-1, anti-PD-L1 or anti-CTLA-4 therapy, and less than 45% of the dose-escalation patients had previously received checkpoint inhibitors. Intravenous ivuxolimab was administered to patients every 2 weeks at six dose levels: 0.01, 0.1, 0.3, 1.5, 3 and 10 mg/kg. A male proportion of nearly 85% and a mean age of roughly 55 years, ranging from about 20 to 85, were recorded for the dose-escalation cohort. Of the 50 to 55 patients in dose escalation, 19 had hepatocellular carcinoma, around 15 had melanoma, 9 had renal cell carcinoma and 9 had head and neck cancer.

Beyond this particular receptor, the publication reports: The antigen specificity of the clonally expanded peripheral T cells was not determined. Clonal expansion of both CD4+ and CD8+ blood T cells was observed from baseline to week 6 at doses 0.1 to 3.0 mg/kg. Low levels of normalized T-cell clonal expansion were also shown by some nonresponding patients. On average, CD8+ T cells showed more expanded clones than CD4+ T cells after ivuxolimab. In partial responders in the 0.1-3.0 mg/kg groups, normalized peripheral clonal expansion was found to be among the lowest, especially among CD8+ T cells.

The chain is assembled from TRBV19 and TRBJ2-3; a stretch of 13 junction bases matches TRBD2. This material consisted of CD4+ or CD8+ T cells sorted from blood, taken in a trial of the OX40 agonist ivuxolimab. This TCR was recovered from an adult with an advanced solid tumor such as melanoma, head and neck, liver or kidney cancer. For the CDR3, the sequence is CASRPETSGRRDTQYF. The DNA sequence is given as TGTGCCAGTAGACCGGAGACTAGCGGGAGGAGGGATACGCAGTATTTT.